This TCR beta chain derives from a study of CD8+ T cells in alopecia areata. Whole-study findings and limits: Sequenced scalp T cells also include alphabeta T cells resident in normal skin.

Sequencing relied on a cDNA template that was reverse transcribed from extracted RNA. TCRdb keeps only in-frame clones here, not all; method: immunoSEQ multiplex PCR. The sample carries roughly 250,000 clones, 65% to 70% recorded once. Worth noting for this clone: What it binds is unknown.

From germline, CDR1 is SQVTM and CDR2 ANQGSEA. The CDR3 length is 13 residues. V lost 7 bases and J lost 7; bases outside the gene matches: 9. Sequenced here: CD4+ T cells sorted from blood, sampled at week 0. J is TRBJ1-4 and V is TRBV29-1; 7 positions agree with TRBD1. The source is a human donor with alopecia areata. CDR3 amino acids: CSGRPTGSEKLFF. DNA of the CDR3: TGCAGCGGGCGGCCGACAGGGAGTGAAAAACTGTTTTTT.